A single sample is the source of the 10 T cell receptor beta chains below, sequenced in a study of OX40 agonist ivuxolimab in advanced cancers. Measured with immunoSEQ multiplex PCR; TCRdb has only the in-frame clones, and not every one. The sample includes around 49,000 clones, 85% to 90% of them seen just once. Sequenced material: CD4+ or CD8+ T cells sorted from blood, taken in a trial of the OX40 agonist ivuxolimab. Receptors originate from an adult with an advanced solid tumor such as melanoma, head and neck, liver or kidney cancer.

A few counts support this clone. V and J are TRBV2 and TRBJ2-7; 10 bases are shared with TRBD1. Germline V CDR1 and CDR2: SNHLY, FYNNEI. V lost 7 bases to trimming and J lost 6 bases; unmatched junction nucleotides: 15. This CDR3 is 16 amino acids long. CDR3 sequence: CASIPTGTGVLGEQYF. Written as DNA, the CDR3 is TGTGCCAGCATTCCTACCGGGACAGGGGTCCTTGGCGAGCAGTACTTC.

The CDR3 here is CASSLGGGEQYF. CDR3 DNA sequence: TGTGCCAGCAGCCTGGGGGGTGGAGAGCAGTACTTC. The V and J genes are TRBV5-6 and TRBJ2-7; D may be TRBD2 (6 bases). V lost 4 bases to trimming and J lost 7 bases, with 12 bases between them. This CDR3 has 12 residues. Germline CDR1 reads SGHDT; CDR2 reads YYEEEE.

This rearrangement joins TRBV10-3 to TRBJ2-1; possible D gene TRBD2, 6 bases. The V gene's germline CDR1 is ENHRY and CDR2 SYGVKD. The CDR3 totals 16 residues. The V and J ends lost 0 bases and 1 base respectively, with 10 bases between them. CDR3 bases: TGTGCCATCAGTGAGTCGGCGGGAAAATCCTACAATGAGCAGTTCTTC. The encoded protein is CAISESAGKSYNEQFF.

V usage is TRBV9 and J usage is TRBJ2-1, with a tentative D call TRBD2 (6 bases). The CDR3 extends over 14 amino acids. Germline-derived CDR1 and CDR2 are SGDLS and YYNGEE. V lost 0 bases and J 4 bases, leaving 8 bases between the germline ends. The chain's CDR3 is CASSVEEGYNEQFF. DNA for the CDR3: TGTGCCAGCAGCGTAGAGGAGGGTTACAATGAGCAGTTCTTC.

The V call is TRBV6-4, the J call TRBJ2-4; 8 bases map to TRBD1. Trimming cost V 2 bases and J 8 bases; bases outside gene matches: 11. The CDR3 spans 16 residues. Germline lookup yields CDR1 MRHNA and CDR2 SNTAGT. The CDR3 spells CASSDDSDRGNDIQYF. In DNA form, the CDR3 reads TGTGCCAGCAGTGACGACTCCGACAGGGGCAATGACATTCAGTACTTC.

The chain joins TRBV9 to TRBJ2-2; D not certain. Germline lookup yields CDR1 SGDLS and CDR2 YYNGEE. The CDR3 has 11 residues. Trimming stripped 6 bases from V and 4 bases from J, with 4 bases between. CDR3 sequence (DNA): TGTGCCAGCATGGGCACCGGGGAGCTGTTTTTT. Protein: CASMGTGELFF.

The V and J genes are TRBV19 and TRBJ1-2; tentative D call: TRBD1 (6 bases). Germline-derived CDR1 and CDR2 are LNHDA and SQIVND (reference sequence). Trimming removed 3 bases from V and 3 bases from J, with 11 bases in between. This CDR3 region has 14 residues. CDR3: CASSIWGRDYGYTF. CDR3 in DNA: TGTGCCAGTAGTATCTGGGGGCGGGACTATGGCTACACCTTC.

The chain links TRBV4-3 to TRBJ2-2; possibly TRBD1 for D (6 bases). The germline V gene has CDR1 LGHNA and CDR2 YSLEER. Trimming took 0 bases from V and 5 from J, leaving 10 bases between them. The CDR3 consists of 15 residues. The CDR3 spells CASSQEQGVTGELFF. The CDR3 DNA follows: TGCGCCAGCAGCCAAGAACAGGGAGTTACCGGGGAGCTGTTTTTT.

V gene TRBV5-4 combines with J gene TRBJ2-1, with D unresolved. CDR3 length: 13 residues. V lost 0 bases and J 10 bases, leaving 11 bases between the germline ends. Germline V lookup: CDR1 SGHNT, CDR2 YYREEE (reference sequence). The CDR3 loop is CASSLGLTNEQFF. As DNA, the CDR3 is TGTGCCAGCAGCTTGGGCTTGACCAACGAGCAGTTCTTC.

This clone was recorded a few times. This sequence joins TRBV19 and TRBJ1-1; 7 bases map to TRBD1. Germline CDR1 and CDR2: LNHDA and SQIVND (reference sequence). CDR3 length equals 17 residues. V gave up 3 bases and J gave up 2 bases; unmatched junction bases: 12. DNA for the CDR3: TGTGCCAGTAGTATGGCCAGAAGACAGGGCCTCAACACTGAAGCTTTCTTT. Protein: CASSMARRQGLNTEAFF.